This is a list of T cell receptor beta chains from one sample in a study of CD8+ T cells in alopecia areata. Only in-frame clones appear in the TCRdb table, and some are missing; sequencing was by immunoSEQ multiplex PCR. The sample lists 220,000 or so clones; about 60% were seen once. Sequencing used CD4+ T cells sorted from blood, obtained at week 0. The source is a human donor with alopecia areata. Both conserved end residues are part of each CDR3. The order of the fields is clone size, D gene, V gene, J gene, CDR3 DNA, CDR3 protein. A D gene is named only where the DNA matches it firmly. Clone size, where shown, is once, few, many, or a class for clones that have expanded.

.,TRBD1,TRBV29-1,TRBJ1-1,TGCAGCGTAACCAAGGGGGCGCGGAACACTGAAGCTTTCTTT,CSVTKGARNTEAFF
.,TRBD2,TRBV2,TRBJ2-1,TGTGCCAGCAGTTCGCGCGGGGGGATTTACAATGAGCAGTTCTTC,CASSSRGGIYNEQFF
few,.,TRBV19,TRBJ1-1,TGTGCCAGTAGTATAGATCAAGGGCGAGCTTTCTTT,CASSIDQGRAFF
.,.,TRBV5-4,TRBJ2-6,TGTGCCAGCAGCTTGACAGGTTACTCTGGGGCCAACGTCCTGACTTTC,CASSLTGYSGANVLTF
.,.,TRBV21-1,TRBJ2-1,TGTGCCAGCAGCACCCTACTTGAGCAGTTCTTC,CASSTLLEQFF
.,.,TRBV11-2,TRBJ1-1,TGTGCCAGCAGCTTAATCTACGGCGCTGAAGCTTTCTTT,CASSLIYGAEAFF
.,.,TRBV6-6,TRBJ2-7,TGTGCCAGCAGACGTTCGGAAGGAATGCCCAACGAGCAGTACTTC,CASRRSEGMPNEQYF
.,.,TRBV30,TRBJ2-2,TGTGCCTGGAGTGGGGCTAGCCGGAACACCGGGGAGCTGTTTTTT,CAWSGASRNTGELFF
.,.,TRBV7-9,TRBJ1-6,TGTGCCAGCAGCTTAACAGAACAATCACCCCTCCACTTT,CASSLTEQSPLHF
.,TRBD2,TRBV7-9,TRBJ2-5,TGTGCCAGCAGCTTAGCCGGGGGAGGGGAGACCCAGTACTTC,CASSLAGGGETQYF
.,.,TRBV7-6,TRBJ1-1,TGTGCCAGCAGCCTAGCGGGCCTAAACACTGAAGCTTTCTTT,CASSLAGLNTEAFF
.,TRBD2,TRBV27,TRBJ2-2,TGTGCCAGCAGAATTGGGTTACTAGCGGTCGGGGAGCTGTTTTTT,CASRIGLLAVGELFF
.,.,TRBV4-2,TRBJ2-1,TGTGCCAGCAGCCAAGATGTACAGCGGAGCTCCTACAATGAGCAGTTCTTC,CASSQDVQRSSYNEQFF